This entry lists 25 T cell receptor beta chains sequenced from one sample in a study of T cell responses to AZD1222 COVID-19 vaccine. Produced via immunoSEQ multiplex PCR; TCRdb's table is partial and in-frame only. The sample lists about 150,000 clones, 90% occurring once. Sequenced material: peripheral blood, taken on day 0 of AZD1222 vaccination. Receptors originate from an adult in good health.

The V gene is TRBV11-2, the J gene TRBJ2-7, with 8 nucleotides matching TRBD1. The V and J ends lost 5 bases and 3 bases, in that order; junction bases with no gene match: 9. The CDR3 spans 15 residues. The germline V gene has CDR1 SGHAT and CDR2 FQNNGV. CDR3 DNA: TGTGCCAGCAGCCCCTTCCCGACAGGGGTCTACGAGCAGTACTTC. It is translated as CASSPFPTGVYEQYF.

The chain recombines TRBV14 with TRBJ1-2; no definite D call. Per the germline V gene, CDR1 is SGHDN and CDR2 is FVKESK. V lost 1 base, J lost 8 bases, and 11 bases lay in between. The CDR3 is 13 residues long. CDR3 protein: CASSQATVGGYTF. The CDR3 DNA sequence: TGTGCCAGCAGCCAAGCAACCGTGGGCGGCTACACCTTC.

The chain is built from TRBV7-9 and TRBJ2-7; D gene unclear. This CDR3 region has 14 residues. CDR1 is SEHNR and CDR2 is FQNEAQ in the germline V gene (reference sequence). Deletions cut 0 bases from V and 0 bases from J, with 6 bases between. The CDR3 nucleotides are TGTGCCAGCAGCTTAGCAGGGAACTCCTACGAGCAGTACTTC. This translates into CASSLAGNSYEQYF.

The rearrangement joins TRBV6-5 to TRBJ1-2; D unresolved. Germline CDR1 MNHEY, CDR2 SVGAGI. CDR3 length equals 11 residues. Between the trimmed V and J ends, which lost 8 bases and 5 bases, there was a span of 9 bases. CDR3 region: CASRSGYGYTF. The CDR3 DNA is TGTGCCAGCCGATCGGGTTATGGCTACACCTTC.

CDR3 loop: CASSELGTNGGGYTF. The CDR3 nucleotides are TGTGCCAGCAGTGAATTGGGAACCAACGGAGGCGGCTACACCTTC. The chain couples TRBV25-1 to TRBJ1-2; D not certain. Looked up from germline, CDR1 is MGHDK and CDR2 is SYGVNS. CDR3 length: 15 residues. V gave up 1 base and J gave up 8 bases, with 17 bases separating them.

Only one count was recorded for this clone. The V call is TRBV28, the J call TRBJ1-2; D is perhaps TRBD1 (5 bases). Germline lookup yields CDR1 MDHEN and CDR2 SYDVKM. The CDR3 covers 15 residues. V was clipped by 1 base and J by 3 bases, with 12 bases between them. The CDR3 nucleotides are TGTGCCAGCAGTTTATTTTGGGGGGAATACTATGGCTACACCTTC. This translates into CASSLFWGEYYGYTF.

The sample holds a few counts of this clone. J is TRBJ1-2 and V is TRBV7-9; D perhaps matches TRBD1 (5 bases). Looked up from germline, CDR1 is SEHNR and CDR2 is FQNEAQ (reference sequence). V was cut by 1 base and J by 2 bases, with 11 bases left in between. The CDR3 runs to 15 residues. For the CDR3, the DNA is TGTGCCAGCAGCTTAGACCAGGCAGGGAACTATGGCTACACCTTC. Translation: CASSLDQAGNYGYTF.

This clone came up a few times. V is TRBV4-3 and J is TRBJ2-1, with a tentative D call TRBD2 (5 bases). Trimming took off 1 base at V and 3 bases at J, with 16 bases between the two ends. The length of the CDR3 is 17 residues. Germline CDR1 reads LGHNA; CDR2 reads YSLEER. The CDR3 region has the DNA TGCGCCAGCAGCCAAGGTAGTGCGGGCGACTTCTACAATGAGCAGTTCTTC. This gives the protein CASSQGSAGDFYNEQFF.

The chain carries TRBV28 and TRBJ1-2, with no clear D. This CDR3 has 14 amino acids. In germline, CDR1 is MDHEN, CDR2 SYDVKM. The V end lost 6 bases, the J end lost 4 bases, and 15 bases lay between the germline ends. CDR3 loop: CASSPRRPSYGYTF. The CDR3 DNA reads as TGTGCCAGCAGCCCGAGAAGGCCCTCCTATGGCTACACCTTC.

Written as DNA, the CDR3 is TGTGCCAGCAGTTCTGGCCTCTACAATGAGCAGTTCTTC. Translated: CASSSGLYNEQFF. The chain carries TRBV6-5 and TRBJ2-1; D not certain. V dropped 4 bases and J dropped 3 bases, with 7 bases sitting between them. The CDR3 runs to 13 residues. Germline assignment: CDR1 MNHEY and CDR2 SVGAGI.

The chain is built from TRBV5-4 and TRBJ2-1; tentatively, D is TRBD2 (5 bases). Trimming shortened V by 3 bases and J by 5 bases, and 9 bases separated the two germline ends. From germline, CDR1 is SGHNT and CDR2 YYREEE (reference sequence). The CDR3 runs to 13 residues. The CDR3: CASSYDYNNEQFF. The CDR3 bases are TGTGCCAGCAGCTACGACTACAACAATGAGCAGTTCTTC.

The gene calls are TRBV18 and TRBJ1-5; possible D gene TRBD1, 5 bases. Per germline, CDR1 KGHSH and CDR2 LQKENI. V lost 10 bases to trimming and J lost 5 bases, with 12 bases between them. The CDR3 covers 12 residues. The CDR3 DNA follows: TGTGCCACCTCGTCGGGGGATCAGCCCCAGCATTTT. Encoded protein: CATSSGDQPQHF.

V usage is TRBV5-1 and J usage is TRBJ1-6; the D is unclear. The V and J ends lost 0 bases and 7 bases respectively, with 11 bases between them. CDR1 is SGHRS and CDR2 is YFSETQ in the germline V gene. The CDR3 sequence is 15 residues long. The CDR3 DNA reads TGCGCCAGCAGCTTGGATTTCGGGTTAAATTCACCCCTCCACTTT. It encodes CASSLDFGLNSPLHF.

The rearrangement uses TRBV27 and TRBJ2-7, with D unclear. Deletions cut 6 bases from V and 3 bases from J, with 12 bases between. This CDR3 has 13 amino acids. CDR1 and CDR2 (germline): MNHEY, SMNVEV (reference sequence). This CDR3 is CASRRGEDYEQYF. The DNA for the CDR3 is TGTGCCAGCAGGCGTGGGGAAGACTACGAGCAGTACTTC.

The CDR3 spells CASSQGGHLEKLFF. CDR3 DNA: TGTGCCAGCAGCCAGGGGGGACACCTTGAAAAACTGTTTTTT. The V call is TRBV28, the J call TRBJ1-4; 7 positions agree with TRBD1. This CDR3 is 14 amino acids long. J lost 7 bases, V lost 6 bases, and 8 bases had no gene match. Per germline, CDR1 MDHEN and CDR2 SYDVKM.

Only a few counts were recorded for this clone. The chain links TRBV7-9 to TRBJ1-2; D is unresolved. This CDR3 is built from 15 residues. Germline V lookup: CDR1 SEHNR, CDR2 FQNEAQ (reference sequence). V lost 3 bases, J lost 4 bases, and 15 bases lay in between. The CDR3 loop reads CASSFWPPEGYGYTF. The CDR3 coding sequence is TGTGCCAGCAGCTTTTGGCCCCCGGAGGGCTATGGCTACACCTTC.

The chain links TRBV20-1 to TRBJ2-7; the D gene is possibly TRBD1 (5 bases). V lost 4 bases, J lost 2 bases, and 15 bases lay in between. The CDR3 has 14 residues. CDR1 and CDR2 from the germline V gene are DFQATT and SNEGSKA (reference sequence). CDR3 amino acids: CSATDSPGTYEQYF. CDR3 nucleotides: TGCAGTGCTACTGATTCACCAGGGACCTACGAGCAGTACTTC.

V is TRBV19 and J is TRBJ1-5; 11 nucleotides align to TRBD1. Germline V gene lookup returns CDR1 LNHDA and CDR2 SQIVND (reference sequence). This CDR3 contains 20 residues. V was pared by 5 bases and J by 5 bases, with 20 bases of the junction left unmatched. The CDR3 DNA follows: TGTGCCAGTAGTCCACTCTCCCTTACCGGGACAGGGGGTCTAGATCAGCCCCAGCATTTT. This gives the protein CASSPLSLTGTGGLDQPQHF.

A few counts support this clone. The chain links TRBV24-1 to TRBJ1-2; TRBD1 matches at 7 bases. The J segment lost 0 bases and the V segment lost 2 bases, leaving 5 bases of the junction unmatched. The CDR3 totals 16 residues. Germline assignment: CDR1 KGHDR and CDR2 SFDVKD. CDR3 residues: CATSDSPGTANYGYTF. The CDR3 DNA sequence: TGTGCCACCAGTGATTCCCCCGGGACAGCTAACTATGGCTACACCTTC.

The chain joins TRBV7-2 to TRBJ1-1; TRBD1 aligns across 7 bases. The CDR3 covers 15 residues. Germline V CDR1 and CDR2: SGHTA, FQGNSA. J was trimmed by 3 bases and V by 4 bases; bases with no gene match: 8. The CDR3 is CASSWTTGKHTEAFF. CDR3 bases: TGTGCCAGCAGCTGGACGACAGGGAAGCACACTGAAGCTTTCTTT.

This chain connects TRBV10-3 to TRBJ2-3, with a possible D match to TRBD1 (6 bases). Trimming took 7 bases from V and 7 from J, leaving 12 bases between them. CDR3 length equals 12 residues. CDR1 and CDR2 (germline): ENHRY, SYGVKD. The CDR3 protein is CAINPGGHTQYF. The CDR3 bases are TGTGCCATCAACCCTGGGGGCCATACGCAGTATTTT.

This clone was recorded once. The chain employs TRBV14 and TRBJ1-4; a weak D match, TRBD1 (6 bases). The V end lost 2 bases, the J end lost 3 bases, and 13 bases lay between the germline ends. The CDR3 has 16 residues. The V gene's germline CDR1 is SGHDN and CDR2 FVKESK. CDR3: CASSQRWGAANEKLFF. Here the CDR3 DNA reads TGTGCCAGCAGCCAACGGTGGGGGGCGGCTAATGAAAAACTGTTTTTT.

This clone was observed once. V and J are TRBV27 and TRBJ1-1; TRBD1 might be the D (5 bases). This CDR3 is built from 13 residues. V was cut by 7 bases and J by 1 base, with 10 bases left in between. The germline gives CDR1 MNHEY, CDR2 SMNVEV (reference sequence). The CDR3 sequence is CASKRGSNTEAFF. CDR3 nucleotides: TGTGCCAGCAAAAGGGGCTCGAACACTGAAGCTTTCTTT.

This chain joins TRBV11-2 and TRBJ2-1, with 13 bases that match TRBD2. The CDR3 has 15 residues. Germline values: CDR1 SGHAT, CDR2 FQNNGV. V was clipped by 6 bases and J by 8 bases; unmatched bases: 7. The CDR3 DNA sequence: TGTGCCAGCAGGGGGGGACTAGCGGGATCGGATGAGCAGTTCTTC. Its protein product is CASRGGLAGSDEQFF. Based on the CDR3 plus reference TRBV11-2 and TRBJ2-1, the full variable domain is EAGVAQSPRYKIIEKRQSVAFWCNPISGHATLYWYQQILGQGPKLLIQFQNNGVVDDSQLPKDRFSAERLKGVDSTLKIQPAKLEDSAVYLCASRGGLAGSDEQFFGPGTRLTVL.

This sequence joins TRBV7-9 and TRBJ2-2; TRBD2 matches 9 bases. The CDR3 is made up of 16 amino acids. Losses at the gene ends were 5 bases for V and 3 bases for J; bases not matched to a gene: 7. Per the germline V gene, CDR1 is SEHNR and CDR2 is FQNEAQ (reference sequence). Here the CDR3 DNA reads TGTGCCAGCAGCCCCCGACTAGCGGAATACACCGGGGAGCTGTTTTTT. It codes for CASSPRLAEYTGELFF.